This T cell receptor (beta chain) is drawn from a study of cytomegalovirus exposure and HLA in healthy donors. The primer mix had 60 Vbeta and 13 Jbeta primers. This table comes from immunoSEQ multiplex PCR, and its TCRdb copy is limited to in-frame clones, with some not included. The table records some 90,000 clones, roughly 69% of them present only once. The CDR3 is made up of 12 amino acids. The germline CDR1 and CDR2 sequences are SGHRS and YFSETQ. Unmatched junction bases numbered 3, after V lost 2 bases and J lost 10 bases. The TCR originated in a man aged 45 to 65 in good health and CMV-seronegative. V usage is TRBV5-1 and J usage is TRBJ2-1; 7 bases match TRBD2. The sequencing sample was made of PBMCs. CDR3 sequence (DNA): TGCGCCAGCAGCTTCGGGGGGAGGGAGCAGTTCTTC. Amino acids: CASSFGGREQFF.